This T cell receptor (beta chain) was retrieved from a study of cytomegalovirus exposure and HLA in healthy donors. Study-level results: In a later analysis, a genetic analysis reported fewer productive-TCR N-insertions in an Asian-associated ancestry cluster than the cohort average. Reports state that TCR beta sequences accurately predicted most subjects' HLA-A and HLA-B alleles.

It was with 60 Vbeta and 13 Jbeta primers that the PCR ran. Profiled with immunoSEQ multiplex PCR; TCRdb holds only in-frame clones, not every one. The sample contains some 180,000 clones, about 69% of which appear only once. The table lists this clone with a count of one. The antigen remains unidentified. Source material: PBMCs. This clonotype was sampled from a male donor in good health and CMV-seronegative.

Here the CDR3 reads CASSPVTSGDGDTQYF. In DNA form, the CDR3 reads TGTGCCAGCAGCCCAGTGACTAGCGGGGATGGGGATACGCAGTATTTT. The chain links TRBV4-2 to TRBJ2-3; 11 bases map to TRBD2. The length of the CDR3 is 16 residues. J lost 6 bases, V lost 4 bases, and 9 bases had no gene match. Looked up from germline, CDR1 is LGHNA and CDR2 is YNFKEQ.